A selection of T cell receptor beta chains follows, all from one sample in a study of response to subunit inactivated influenza vaccine. Using its own MiXCR run on the RT-PCR reads, TCRdb lists one record per CDR3 protein. The sample includes 700,000 to 900,000 distinct CDR3 sequences, around 21% of them seen just once. The sequenced sample was PBMCs from blood, obtained roughly 5 days after vaccination. The receptors shown here come from a man aged 45-65 years who received an inactivated influenza vaccine. Each CDR3 is given with its conserved first and last residue. D genes are given only for firm matches. Size is omitted from some rows. Given values are once, few, many or a class for expanded clones.

clone_size	v_call	j_call	d_call	cdr3_nt	cdr3_aa
few	TRBV11-2	TRBJ2-1	NA	TGTGCCAGCAGCTTACGGGCAGAATACGGTAATGAGCAGTTCTTC	CASSLRAEYGNEQFF
NA	TRBV20-1	TRBJ2-7	TRBD1	TGCAGTGCCAGGGACAGGGAATACGAGCAGTACTTC	CSARDREYEQYF
few	TRBV12-3/TRBV12-4	TRBJ2-5	TRBD1	TGTGCCAGCAGATCGACAGGGGGGGGCCAAGAGACCCAGTACTTC	CASRSTGGGQETQYF
NA	TRBV6-2/TRBV6-3	TRBJ2-1	NA	TGTGCCAGCAATGCCTCCCCCCAGGGTGAGCAGTTCTTC	CASNASPQGEQFF
few	TRBV20-1	TRBJ1-5	TRBD1	TGCAGTGCTACCCGACAGGGCTTTTCCTTTCAGCCCCAGCATTTT	CSATRQGFSFQPQHF
few	TRBV14	TRBJ2-5	NA	TGTGCCAGCAGCCCCTTAGGGTTCGAGGAGACCCAGTACTTC	CASSPLGFEETQYF
NA	TRBV12-3/TRBV12-4	TRBJ1-4	NA	TGTGCCAGCAGAGGAGGACGGAGCCTTAATGAAAAACTGTTTTTT	CASRGGRSLNEKLFF
NA	TRBV12-5	TRBJ2-3	NA	TGTGCTAGTGGTGGGGTAGAGAGGCTAGCAACAGATACGCAGTATTTT	CASGGVERLATDTQYF
many	TRBV5-6	TRBJ1-5	NA	TGTGCCAGCAGCTCCCGCTATCAGCCCCAGCATTTT	CASSSRYQPQHF
NA	TRBV29-1	TRBJ1-1	NA	TGCAGCGTCCAGGGTGGCACTGAAGCTTTCTTT	CSVQGGTEAFF
few	TRBV29-1	TRBJ2-7	TRBD1	TGCAGCGTACGACAGGGGACCTACGAGCAGTACTTC	CSVRQGTYEQYF
NA	TRBV5-1	TRBJ2-3	TRBD1	TGCGCCAGCAGCTTCAGGGGGCACCTCACAGATACGCAGTATTTT	CASSFRGHLTDTQYF
few	TRBV4-3	TRBJ2-7	TRBD2	TGCGCCAGCAGCCAAGCGCTCCCGGGGGGGAACGAGCAGTACTTC	CASSQALPGGNEQYF
few	TRBV7-2	TRBJ1-1	NA	TGTGCCAGCAGCTTATTTCCTGAAGCTTTCTTT	CASSLFPEAFF
few	TRBV5-1	TRBJ2-3	NA	TGCGCCAGCAGCTCAATGCGACGGACAGATACGCAGTATTTT	CASSSMRRTDTQYF
NA	TRBV4-2	TRBJ2-7	TRBD2	TGTGCCAGCAGCCAAAAAGGTGGGGGACTAGGGGGCGAGCAGTACTTC	CASSQKGGGLGGEQYF
NA	TRBV11-2	TRBJ1-5	NA	TGTGCCAGCAGCTTAGGGGCGCAGGGAAATCAGCCCCAGCATTTT	CASSLGAQGNQPQHF
many	TRBV20-1	TRBJ2-1	NA	TGCAGTGCTCGCCCTGGGTCCTACAATGAGCAGTTCTTC	CSARPGSYNEQFF
NA	TRBV10-3	TRBJ2-7	TRBD2	TGTGCCATCAGTGACGGACTAGCGGGAGGTTTGAGCTCCTACGAGCAGTACTTC	CAISDGLAGGLSSYEQYF
NA	TRBV6-2/TRBV6-3	TRBJ2-7	NA	TGTGCCAGCAGTTACGGTGGGCGGCCGCCCATTTACGAGCAGTACTTC	CASSYGGRPPIYEQYF
few	TRBV6-5	TRBJ1-5	NA	TGTGCCAGCAGTTACGGGCAGGGCCGTAATCAGCCCCAGCATTTT	CASSYGQGRNQPQHF
few	TRBV4-1	TRBJ2-2	NA	TGCGCCAGCAGCCAAGATCGAACATATTCCGGGGAGCTGTTTTTT	CASSQDRTYSGELFF
NA	TRBV2	TRBJ2-2	TRBD2	TGTGCCAGCAGTGACAAGCGGGAGCCCGGGGAGCTGTTTTTT	CASSDKREPGELFF
NA	TRBV12-3/TRBV12-4	TRBJ2-5	NA	TGTGCCAGCAGTTTCGCGGGGGGCAGGGGGCGTGAGACCCAGTACTTC	CASSFAGGRGRETQYF
NA	TRBV7-9	TRBJ1-6	NA	TGTGCCAGCAGCTTGGGGTTGACTGAGAATTCGCCCCTCCACTTT	CASSLGLTENSPLHF
NA	TRBV20-1	TRBJ1-6	NA	TGCAGTGCCACCAGGGCCTCGAAATATAATTCACCCCTCCACTTT	CSATRASKYNSPLHF
NA	TRBV20-1	TRBJ2-3	TRBD2	TGCAGTGCTAGAGCGTCGGCTAGCGGGAGCGCAGATACGCAGTATTTT	CSARASASGSADTQYF
few	TRBV12-3/TRBV12-4	TRBJ2-2	NA	TGTGCCAGCAGTTTGTCCAGGCCCACCGGGGAGCTGTTTTTT	CASSLSRPTGELFF
NA	TRBV4-1	TRBJ2-4	TRBD2	TGCGCCAGCAGCCAAGTACTAGCGGGGATAGCCAAAAACATTCAGTACTTC	CASSQVLAGIAKNIQYF
NA	TRBV10-3	TRBJ1-1	NA	TGTGCCATCAGTGAGTCGATTCGCGGGGTCGAAGCTTTCTTT	CAISESIRGVEAFF
few	TRBV12-3/TRBV12-4	TRBJ2-7	NA	TGTGCCAGCAGTTTATATGGGGACACCTCCTACGAGCAGTACTTC	CASSLYGDTSYEQYF
few	TRBV14	TRBJ2-7	TRBD2	TGTGCCAGCAGCCTGGGACTACCCTCCAAGCAGTACTTC	CASSLGLPSKQYF
NA	TRBV9	TRBJ2-3	TRBD1	TGTGCCAGCAGCTCAGACAGGGATGTCACAGATACGCAGTATTTT	CASSSDRDVTDTQYF
NA	TRBV11-2	TRBJ2-1	NA	TGTGCCAGCAGCTTATATGCCCCGAGCTCCTACAATGAGCAGTTCTTC	CASSLYAPSSYNEQFF
NA	TRBV4-2	TRBJ2-2	NA	TGTGCCAGCAGCCAACGGGAGTTGTTAGGGGAGCTGTTTTTT	CASSQRELLGELFF
NA	TRBV7-9	TRBJ2-3	NA	TGTGCCAGCAGCTTAAGTGGTTGGTCGGTTAGCACAGATACGCAGTATTTT	CASSLSGWSVSTDTQYF
NA	TRBV4-1	TRBJ2-1	NA	TGCGCCAGCAGCCAAGTGAGGGGGATTTCGACTTTTGGTAACTCCTACAATGAGCAGTTCTTC	CASSQVRGISTFGNSYNEQFF
NA	TRBV7-9	TRBJ1-3	NA	TGTGCCAGCAGCTCTCCGGGATGGAACACCATATATTTT	CASSSPGWNTIYF
NA	TRBV4-3	TRBJ2-1	TRBD2	TGCGCCAGCAGCCAAGATGTGGTGGGAGGGCCCTACAATGAGCAGTTCTTC	CASSQDVVGGPYNEQFF
once	TRBV20-1	TRBJ2-7	TRBD2	TGCAGAATGACTAGCGGACCCACCTACGAGCAGTACTTC	CRMTSGPTYEQYF